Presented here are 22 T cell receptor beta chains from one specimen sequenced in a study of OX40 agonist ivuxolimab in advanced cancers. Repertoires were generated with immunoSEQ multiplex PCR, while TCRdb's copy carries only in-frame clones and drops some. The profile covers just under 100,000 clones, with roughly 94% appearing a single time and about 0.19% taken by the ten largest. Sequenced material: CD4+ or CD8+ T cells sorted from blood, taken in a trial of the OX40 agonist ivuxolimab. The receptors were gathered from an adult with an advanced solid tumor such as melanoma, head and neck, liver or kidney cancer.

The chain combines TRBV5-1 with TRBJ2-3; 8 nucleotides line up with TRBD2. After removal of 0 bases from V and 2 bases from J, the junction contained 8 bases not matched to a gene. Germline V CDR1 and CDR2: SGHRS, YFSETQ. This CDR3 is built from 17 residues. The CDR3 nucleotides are TGCGCCAGCAGCTTGGCCGGAGCGGGGGCCCTCACAGATACGCAGTATTTT. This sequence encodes CASSLAGAGALTDTQYF.

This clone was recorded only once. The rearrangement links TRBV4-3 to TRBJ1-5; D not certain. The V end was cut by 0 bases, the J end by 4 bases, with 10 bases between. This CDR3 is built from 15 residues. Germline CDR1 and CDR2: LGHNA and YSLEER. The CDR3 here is CASSQDRRINQPQHF. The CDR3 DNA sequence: TGCGCCAGCAGCCAAGATAGGCGGATAAATCAGCCCCAGCATTTT.

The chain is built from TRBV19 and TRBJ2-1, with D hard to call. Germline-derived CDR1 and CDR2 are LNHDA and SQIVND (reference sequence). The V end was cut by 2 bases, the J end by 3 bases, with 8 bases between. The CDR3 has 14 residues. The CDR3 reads CASSINPDYNEQFF. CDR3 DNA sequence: TGTGCCAGTAGTATAAATCCGGACTACAATGAGCAGTTCTTC.

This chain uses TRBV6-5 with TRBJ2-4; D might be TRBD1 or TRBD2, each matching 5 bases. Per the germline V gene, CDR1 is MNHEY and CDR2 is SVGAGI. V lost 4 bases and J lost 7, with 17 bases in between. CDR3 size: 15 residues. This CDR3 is CASSSRQSRGNIQYF. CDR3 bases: TGTGCCAGCAGTTCTCGACAGTCCCGCGGGAACATTCAGTACTTC.

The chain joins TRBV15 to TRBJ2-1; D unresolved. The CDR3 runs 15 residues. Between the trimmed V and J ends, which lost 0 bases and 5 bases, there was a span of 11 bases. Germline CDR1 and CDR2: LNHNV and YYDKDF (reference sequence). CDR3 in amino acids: CATSRDKGMDNEQFF. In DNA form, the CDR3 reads TGTGCCACCAGCAGAGATAAGGGTATGGACAATGAGCAGTTCTTC.

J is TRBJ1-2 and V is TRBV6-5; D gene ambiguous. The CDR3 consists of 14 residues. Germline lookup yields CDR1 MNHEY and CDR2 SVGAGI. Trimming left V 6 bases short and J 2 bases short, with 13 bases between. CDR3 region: CASRLLSSNYGYTF. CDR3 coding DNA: TGTGCCAGCAGGCTACTTTCCTCAAACTATGGCTACACCTTC.

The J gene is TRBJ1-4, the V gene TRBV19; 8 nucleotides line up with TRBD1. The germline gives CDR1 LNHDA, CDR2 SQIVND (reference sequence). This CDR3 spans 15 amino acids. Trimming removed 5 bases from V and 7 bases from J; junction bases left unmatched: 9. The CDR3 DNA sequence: TGTGCCAGTAGTCCGTTCCGGGACAGGAGTGAAAAACTGTTTTTT. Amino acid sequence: CASSPFRDRSEKLFF.

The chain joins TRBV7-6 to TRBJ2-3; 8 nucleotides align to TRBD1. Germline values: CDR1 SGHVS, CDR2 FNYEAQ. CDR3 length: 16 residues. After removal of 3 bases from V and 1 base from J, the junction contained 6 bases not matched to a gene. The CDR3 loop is CASSLGRGRGTDTQYF. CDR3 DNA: TGTGCCAGCAGCTTGGGCAGGGGGCGAGGCACAGATACGCAGTATTTT.

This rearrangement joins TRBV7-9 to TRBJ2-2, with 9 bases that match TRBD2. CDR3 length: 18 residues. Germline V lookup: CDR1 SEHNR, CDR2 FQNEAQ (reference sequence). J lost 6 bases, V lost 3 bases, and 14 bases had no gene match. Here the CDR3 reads CASSFRGGRDFKPGELFF. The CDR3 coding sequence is TGTGCCAGCAGCTTTCGCGGCGGGAGGGATTTTAAGCCCGGGGAGCTGTTTTTT.

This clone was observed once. CDR3 residues: CASSQDSVSANTGELFF. Here the CDR3 DNA reads TGTGCCAGCAGCCAAGATTCCGTCTCCGCGAACACCGGGGAGCTGTTTTTT. The rearrangement uses TRBV14 and TRBJ2-2, with D unclear. Germline values: CDR1 SGHDN, CDR2 FVKESK. Trimming left V 0 bases short and J 0 bases short, with 11 bases between. The CDR3 runs to 17 residues.

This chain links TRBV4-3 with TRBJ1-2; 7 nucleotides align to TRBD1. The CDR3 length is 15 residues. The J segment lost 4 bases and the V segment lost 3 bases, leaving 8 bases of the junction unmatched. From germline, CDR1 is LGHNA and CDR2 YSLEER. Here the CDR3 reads CASSHWDRQFYGYTF. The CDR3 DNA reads TGCGCCAGCAGCCATTGGGACAGACAGTTCTATGGCTACACCTTC.

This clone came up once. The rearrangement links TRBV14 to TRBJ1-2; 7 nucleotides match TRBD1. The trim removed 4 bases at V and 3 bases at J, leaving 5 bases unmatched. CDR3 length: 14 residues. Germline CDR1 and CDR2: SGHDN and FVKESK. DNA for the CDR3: TGTGCCAGCAGCCTACGACAGGGATACTATGGCTACACCTTC. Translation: CASSLRQGYYGYTF.

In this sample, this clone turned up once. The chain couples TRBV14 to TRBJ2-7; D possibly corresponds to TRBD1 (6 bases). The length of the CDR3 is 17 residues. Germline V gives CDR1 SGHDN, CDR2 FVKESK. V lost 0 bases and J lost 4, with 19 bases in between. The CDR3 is CASSQDGTYQRTYEQYF. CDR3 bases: TGTGCCAGCAGCCAAGACGGGACATACCAGAGGACATACGAGCAGTACTTC.

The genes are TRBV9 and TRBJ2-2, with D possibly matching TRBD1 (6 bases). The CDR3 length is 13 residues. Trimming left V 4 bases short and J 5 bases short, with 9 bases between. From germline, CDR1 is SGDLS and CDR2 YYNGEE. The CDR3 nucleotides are TGTGCCAGCAGCCCAAGGGGGACCGGGGAGCTGTTTTTT. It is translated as CASSPRGTGELFF.

CDR3 residues: CASSFAQGATAGYGYTF. In nucleotides, the CDR3 is TGTGCCAGCAGCTTTGCACAGGGCGCCACAGCGGGGTATGGCTACACCTTC. V and J are TRBV5-8 and TRBJ1-2, with D maybe TRBD1 (6 bases). Trimming took 2 bases from V and 5 from J, leaving 22 bases between them. The CDR3 contains 17 residues. Germline V gives CDR1 SGHTS, CDR2 YDEGEE.

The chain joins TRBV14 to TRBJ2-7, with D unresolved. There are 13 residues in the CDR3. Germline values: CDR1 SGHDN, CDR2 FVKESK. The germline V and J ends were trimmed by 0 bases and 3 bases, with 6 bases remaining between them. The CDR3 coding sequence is TGTGCCAGCAGCCAAGATCGCCTCTACGAGCAGTACTTC. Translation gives CASSQDRLYEQYF.

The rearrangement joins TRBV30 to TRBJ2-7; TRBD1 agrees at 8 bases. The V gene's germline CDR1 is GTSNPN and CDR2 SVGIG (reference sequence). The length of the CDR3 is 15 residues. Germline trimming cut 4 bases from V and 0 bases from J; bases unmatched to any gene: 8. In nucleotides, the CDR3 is TGTGCCTGGACCAGGACAGGGCTAACCTCCTACGAGCAGTACTTC. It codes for CAWTRTGLTSYEQYF.

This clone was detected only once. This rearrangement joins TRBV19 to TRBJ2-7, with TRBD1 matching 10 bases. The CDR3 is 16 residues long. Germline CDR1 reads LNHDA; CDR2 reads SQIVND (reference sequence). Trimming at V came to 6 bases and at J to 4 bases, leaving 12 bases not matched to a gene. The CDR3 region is CASSFRPGQGVYEQYF. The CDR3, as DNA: TGTGCCAGTAGCTTTCGGCCCGGACAGGGGGTATACGAGCAGTACTTC.

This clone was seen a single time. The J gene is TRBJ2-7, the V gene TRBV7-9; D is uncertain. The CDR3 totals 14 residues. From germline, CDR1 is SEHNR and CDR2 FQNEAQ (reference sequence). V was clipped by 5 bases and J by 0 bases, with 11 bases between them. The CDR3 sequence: CASSVGRNSYEQYF. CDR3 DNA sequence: TGTGCCAGCAGCGTCGGACGTAACTCCTACGAGCAGTACTTC.

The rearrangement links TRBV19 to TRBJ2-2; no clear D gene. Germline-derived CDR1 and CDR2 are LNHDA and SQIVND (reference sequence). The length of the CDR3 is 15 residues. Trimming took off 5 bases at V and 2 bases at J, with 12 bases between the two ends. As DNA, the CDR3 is TGTGCCAGTAGTTTCGGGCGCTCCAACACCGGGGAGCTGTTTTTT. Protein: CASSFGRSNTGELFF.

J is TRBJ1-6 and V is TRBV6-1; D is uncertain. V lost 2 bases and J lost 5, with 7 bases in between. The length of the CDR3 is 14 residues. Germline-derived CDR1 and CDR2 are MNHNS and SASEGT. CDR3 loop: CASSEWANNSPLHF. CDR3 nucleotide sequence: TGTGCCAGCAGTGAATGGGCCAATAATTCACCCCTCCACTTT.

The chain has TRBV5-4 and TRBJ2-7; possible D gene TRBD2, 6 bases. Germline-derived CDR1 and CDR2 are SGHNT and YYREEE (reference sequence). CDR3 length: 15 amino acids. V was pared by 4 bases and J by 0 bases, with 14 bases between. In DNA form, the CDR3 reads TGTGCCAGCAGCCTGGGACTTCAAGGCTCCTACGAGCAGTACTTC. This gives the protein CASSLGLQGSYEQYF.